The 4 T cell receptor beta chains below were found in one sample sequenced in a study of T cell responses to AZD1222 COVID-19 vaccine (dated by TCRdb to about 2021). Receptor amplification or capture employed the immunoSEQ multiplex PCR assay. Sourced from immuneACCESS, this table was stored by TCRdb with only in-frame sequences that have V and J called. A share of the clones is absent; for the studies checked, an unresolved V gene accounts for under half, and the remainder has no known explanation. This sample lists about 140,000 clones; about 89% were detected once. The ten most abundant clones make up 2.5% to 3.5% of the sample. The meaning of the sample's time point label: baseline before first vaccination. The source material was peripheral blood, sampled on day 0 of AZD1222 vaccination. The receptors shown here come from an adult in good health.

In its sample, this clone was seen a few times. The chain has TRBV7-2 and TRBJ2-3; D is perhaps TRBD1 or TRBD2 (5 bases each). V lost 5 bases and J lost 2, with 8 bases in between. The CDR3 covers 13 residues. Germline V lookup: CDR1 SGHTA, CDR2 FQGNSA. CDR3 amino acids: CASSRDHTDTQYF. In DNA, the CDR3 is TGTGCCAGCAGCCGGGACCACACAGATACGCAGTATTTT.

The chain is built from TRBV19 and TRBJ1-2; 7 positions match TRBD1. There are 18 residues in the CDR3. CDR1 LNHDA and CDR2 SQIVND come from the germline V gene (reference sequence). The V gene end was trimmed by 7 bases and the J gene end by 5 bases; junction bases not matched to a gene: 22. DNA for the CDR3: TGTGCCAGTACCCTACACCCGGGACAGTACCCCGCGGAGTATGGCTACACCTTC. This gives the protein CASTLHPGQYPAEYGYTF.

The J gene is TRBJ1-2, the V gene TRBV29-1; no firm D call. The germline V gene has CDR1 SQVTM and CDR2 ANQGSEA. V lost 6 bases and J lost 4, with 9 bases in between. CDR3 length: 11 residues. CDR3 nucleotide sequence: TGCAGCGTCGGACCCGGCTATGGCTACACCTTC. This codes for CSVGPGYGYTF.

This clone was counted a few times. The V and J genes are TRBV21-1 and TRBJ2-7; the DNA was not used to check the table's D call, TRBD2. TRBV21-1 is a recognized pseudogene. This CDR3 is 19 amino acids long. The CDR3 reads CASILRGVSSGAPTCEQYF. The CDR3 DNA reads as TGTGCCAGCATCCTAAGGGGGGTCTCCAGCGGGGCCCCGACCTGCGAGCAGTACTTC.